Presented here are 27 T cell receptor beta chains from one specimen sequenced in a study of cytomegalovirus exposure and HLA in healthy donors. Generated by immunoSEQ multiplex PCR, the TCRdb table keeps only in-frame clones and is missing some. Here the sample spans about 98,000 clones, 87% being singletons. Sample: PBMCs. The receptors were sampled from a woman in her thirties in good health and CMV-seronegative.

This clone has a single count. The rearrangement uses TRBV28 and TRBJ2-7, with 8 bases that match TRBD2. The V gene's germline CDR1 is MDHEN and CDR2 SYDVKM. The CDR3 spans 16 residues. Trimming cost V 2 bases and J 3 bases; bases outside gene matches: 9. CDR3 region: CASSLSPRGRIYEQYF. For the CDR3, the DNA is TGTGCCAGCAGTTTAAGCCCCCGCGGGAGGATCTACGAGCAGTACTTC.

In DNA, the CDR3 is TGTGCCAGCAGCCGCGCCGGGGAGCTGTTTTTT. Translating gives CASSRAGELFF. V gene TRBV7-9 combines with J gene TRBJ2-2; D is ambiguous. The CDR3 loop spans 11 amino acids. The V gene lost 5 bases and the J gene lost 6 bases, with 4 bases spanning the gap. CDR1 and CDR2 (germline): SEHNR, FQNEAQ (reference sequence).

This clone was detected once. V and J are TRBV27 and TRBJ1-3, with 9 bases that match TRBD1. Losses at the gene ends were 1 base for V and 5 bases for J; bases not matched to a gene: 15. Germline lookup yields CDR1 MNHEY and CDR2 SMNVEV (reference sequence). The CDR3 loop spans 19 amino acids. The CDR3 nucleotides read TGTGCCAGCAGTTTATTGAGGTCGTGGAGGGGACAGGGAAGAAACACCATATATTTT. Translating it yields CASSLLRSWRGQGRNTIYF.

The chain uses TRBV15 and TRBJ1-1; D is uncertain. Trimming removed 3 bases at V and 9 bases at J, with 14 bases between. The CDR3 runs 13 residues. Germline lookup yields CDR1 LNHNV and CDR2 YYDKDF (reference sequence). CDR3 amino acids: CATSSTEETKAFF. The CDR3 nucleotides read TGTGCCACCAGCAGCACAGAAGAAACCAAAGCTTTCTTT.

Here the CDR3 DNA reads TGTGCCAGCAGTTCCCCTGGGCGCGGGCCGTATGGCTACACCTTC. Residues: CASSSPGRGPYGYTF. The J gene is TRBJ1-2, the V gene TRBV28; D gene uncertain. The CDR3 spans 15 residues. Looked up from germline, CDR1 is MDHEN and CDR2 is SYDVKM. V dropped 4 bases and J dropped 5 bases, with 17 bases sitting between them.

The genes are TRBV19 and TRBJ2-3; D perhaps matches TRBD1 (6 bases). This CDR3 is 13 amino acids long. Germline loops: CDR1 LNHDA, CDR2 SQIVND (reference sequence). V lost 5 bases to trimming and J lost 3 bases, with 9 bases between them. The CDR3 loop is CASSHQGTDTQYF. The CDR3 bases are TGTGCCAGTAGTCATCAGGGGACAGATACGCAGTATTTT.

The rearrangement joins TRBV27 to TRBJ2-1, with 11 bases identical to TRBD2. The CDR3 totals 18 residues. Per the germline V gene, CDR1 is MNHEY and CDR2 is SMNVEV (reference sequence). Trimming took 4 bases from V and 5 from J; bases not matched to a gene: 13. DNA of the CDR3: TGTGCCAGCAGTTCGGCTAGCGGGAGGATGTTTTCCCACAATGAGCAGTTCTTC. Translated: CASSSASGRMFSHNEQFF.

This sequence joins TRBV11-3 and TRBJ2-7; 10 bases line up with TRBD2. This CDR3 is 19 amino acids long. V lost 0 bases and J lost 0; bases outside the gene matches: 11. From germline, CDR1 is SGHNT and CDR2 YENEEA. The CDR3 reads CASSLDQFDSGRLSYEQYF. CDR3 nucleotides: TGTGCCAGCAGCTTAGACCAATTTGATAGCGGGAGGCTCTCCTACGAGCAGTACTTC.

The rearrangement uses TRBV6-5 and TRBJ2-7, with 8 positions matching TRBD2. Germline CDR1 reads MNHEY; CDR2 reads SVGAGI. The CDR3 is made up of 14 amino acids. The trim removed 6 bases at V and 3 bases at J, leaving 7 bases unmatched. The CDR3 spells CASSPAGVGYEQYF. The DNA for the CDR3 is TGTGCCAGCAGCCCAGCGGGAGTCGGCTACGAGCAGTACTTC.

The chain couples TRBV4-2 to TRBJ1-5; D possibly corresponds to TRBD1 (6 bases). Trimming pared 4 bases from V and 8 bases from J, leaving 18 bases between. In germline, CDR1 is LGHNA, CDR2 YNFKEQ. The CDR3 contains 15 residues. As DNA, the CDR3 is TGTGCCAGCAGCCCCGCGGCAGGGGCTGATGAGCCCCAGCATTTT. Translated, it gives CASSPAAGADEPQHF.

V usage is TRBV9 and J usage is TRBJ2-7; 10 nucleotides line up with TRBD2. V shed 0 bases, J shed 6 bases, and the junction held 6 bases outside the gene matches. Germline loops: CDR1 SGDLS, CDR2 YYNGEE. This CDR3 has 15 residues. This chain's CDR3 is CASSVAAGGPAEQYF. The CDR3, as DNA: TGTGCCAGCAGCGTAGCAGCGGGAGGGCCGGCCGAGCAGTACTTC.

This clone was seen only once. The chain is built from TRBV2 and TRBJ1-1; D might be TRBD1 (5 bases). V was shortened by 3 bases and J by 7 bases, with 12 bases between the two germline ends. The CDR3 is 13 amino acids. Germline CDR1 SNHLY, CDR2 FYNNEI. CDR3 DNA sequence: TGTGCCAGCAGTGATTCAGGGATTGATGAAGCTTTCTTT. As protein: CASSDSGIDEAFF.

CDR3 protein: CASSGQGRDGYTF. The CDR3 DNA is TGTGCCAGCAGTGGACAGGGGCGGGATGGCTACACCTTC. The chain links TRBV2 to TRBJ1-2, with TRBD1 matching 8 bases. From germline, CDR1 is SNHLY and CDR2 FYNNEI. Trimming cost V 4 bases and J 6 bases; bases outside gene matches: 4. The CDR3 runs 13 residues.

The chain is built from TRBV7-2 and TRBJ2-5, with 9 bases identical to TRBD2. Germline V lookup: CDR1 SGHTA, CDR2 FQGNSA. V lost 8 bases, J lost 2 bases, and 6 bases stayed unmatched. This CDR3 comprises 14 residues. The CDR3 region has the DNA TGTGCCAGCCGGCGGGGGGGGATGCAAGAGACCCAGTACTTC. Protein product: CASRRGGMQETQYF.

The chain couples TRBV6-6 to TRBJ1-2, with 8 positions matching TRBD1. Per germline, CDR1 MNHNY and CDR2 SVGAGI (reference sequence). V was clipped by 6 bases and J by 8 bases; unmatched bases: 17. The CDR3 is made up of 16 amino acids. DNA of the CDR3: TGTGCCAGCAGGTTTTCTGCCGGGACAGGTGTTGAAGGCTACACCTTC. Encoded protein: CASRFSAGTGVEGYTF.

The chain combines TRBV28 with TRBJ1-2; D may be TRBD1 (5 bases). V was clipped by 3 bases and J by 8 bases, with 16 bases between them. Germline CDR1 and CDR2: MDHEN and SYDVKM. The CDR3 consists of 14 residues. CDR3 sequence (DNA): TGTGCCAGCAGTTTTAATCAGGGTTTAGGGGGCTACACCTTC. Translated, it gives CASSFNQGLGGYTF.

The chain links TRBV7-2 to TRBJ2-1; 12 bases map to TRBD2. The CDR3 has 17 amino acids. From germline, CDR1 is SGHTA and CDR2 FQGNSA. V lost 3 bases and J lost 6; bases outside the gene matches: 9. CDR3 bases: TGTGCCAGCAGCTTTCGACTAGCGGGAGTTCATTCCAATGAGCAGTTCTTC. It encodes CASSFRLAGVHSNEQFF.

The chain is built from TRBV6-6 and TRBJ2-1, with 10 bases fitting TRBD2. Germline CDR1 and CDR2: MNHNY and SVGAGI (reference sequence). The CDR3 totals 15 residues. V gave up 6 bases and J gave up 7 bases; unmatched junction bases: 9. CDR3 DNA sequence: TGTGCCAGCAGCCTAGCGGGAGAAATCCAGAATGAGCAGTTCTTC. This encodes CASSLAGEIQNEQFF.

CDR3: CASSIGGNGETQYF. The CDR3 DNA reads as TGTGCCAGTAGTATTGGAGGCAACGGAGAGACCCAGTACTTC. The rearrangement uses TRBV19 and TRBJ2-5; a possible D gene is TRBD2 (5 bases). V lost 3 bases, J lost 4 bases, and 12 bases lay in between. The CDR3 has 14 residues. Germline CDR1 reads LNHDA; CDR2 reads SQIVND (reference sequence).

Here the CDR3 reads CASSLQGPDGYTF. CDR3 sequence (DNA): TGCGCCAGCAGCTTGCAGGGTCCCGATGGCTACACCTTC. This chain uses TRBV5-1 with TRBJ1-2, with a possible D match to TRBD1 (5 bases). Trimming cost V 1 base and J 6 bases, with 10 bases left between them. CDR3 length equals 13 residues. The germline CDR1 and CDR2 sequences are SGHRS and YFSETQ. Combining the CDR3 with reference TRBV5-1 and TRBJ1-2 gives the whole variable domain KAGVTQTPRYLIKTRGQQVTLSCSPISGHRSVSWYQQTPGQGLQFLFEYFSETQRNKGNFPGRFSGRQFSNSRSEMNVSTLELGDSALYLCASSLQGPDGYTFGSGTRLTVV.

The chain employs TRBV12-2 and TRBJ2-1; the table calls TRBD2, which could not be checked here. TRBV12-2 is deemed a pseudogene. The CDR3 is 19 amino acids. The CDR3 sequence: CASRLPFPIIAGGPNEQFF. CDR3 nucleotides: TGTGCAAGTCGCTTACCGTTCCCCATAATAGCGGGGGGACCCAATGAGCAGTTCTTC.

The CDR3 region is CASRWGPRDEQYF. The CDR3 DNA reads TGTGCCAGTCGATGGGGGCCACGGGACGAGCAGTACTTC. V is TRBV6-1 and J is TRBJ2-7, with D possibly matching TRBD1 (6 bases). There are 13 residues in the CDR3. Germline loops: CDR1 MNHNS, CDR2 SASEGT. The V end lost 9 bases, the J end lost 5 bases, and 17 bases lay between the germline ends.

The chain combines TRBV6-6 with TRBJ2-7; 11 nucleotides align to TRBD2. CDR1 and CDR2 (germline): MNHNY, SVGAGI (reference sequence). V lost 5 bases, J lost 6 bases, and 6 bases stayed unmatched. This CDR3 is 14 amino acids long. The CDR3 reads CASSVAGGEGEQYF. The CDR3 bases are TGTGCCAGCAGTGTAGCGGGAGGGGAAGGCGAGCAGTACTTC.

This clone was seen more than once but under ten times. The chain recombines TRBV5-1 with TRBJ1-3, with 10 bases matching TRBD1. V lost 3 bases and J lost 0; bases outside the gene matches: 9. CDR3 length: 18 residues. Germline-derived CDR1 and CDR2 are SGHRS and YFSETQ. CDR3 nucleotides: TGCGCCAGCAGCTCAACCGGGACAGGGGTCTTCTCTGGAAACACCATATATTTT. Encoded protein: CASSSTGTGVFSGNTIYF. The whole variable domain, remainder taken from reference TRBV5-1 and TRBJ1-3, is KAGVTQTPRYLIKTRGQQVTLSCSPISGHRSVSWYQQTPGQGLQFLFEYFSETQRNKGNFPGRFSGRQFSNSRSEMNVSTLELGDSALYLCASSSTGTGVFSGNTIYFGEGSWLTVV.

This chain links TRBV27 with TRBJ2-1; D is undetermined. With 0 bases removed from V and 7 bases from J, the gap between germline ends came to 10 bases. The germline CDR1 and CDR2 sequences are MNHEY and SMNVEV (reference sequence). The CDR3 length is 14 residues. The CDR3 nucleotides are TGTGCCAGCAGTTTATCGCGAGGCCGGAATGAGCAGTTCTTC. It is translated as CASSLSRGRNEQFF.

The V call is TRBV15, the J call TRBJ1-1; D is unclear. The CDR3 is 11 residues long. Germline V lookup: CDR1 LNHNV, CDR2 YYDKDF (reference sequence). The germline V and J ends were trimmed by 6 bases and 3 bases, with 5 bases remaining between them. CDR3 sequence reads: CATRGDTEAFF. CDR3 sequence (DNA): TGTGCCACCAGGGGCGACACTGAAGCTTTCTTT.

The chain links TRBV7-2 to TRBJ2-7, with D possibly TRBD2 on 5 matching bases. Germline V CDR1 and CDR2: SGHTA, FQGNSA. This CDR3 is 17 amino acids long. Trimming removed 3 bases from V and 2 bases from J, with 20 bases in between. The CDR3 region is CASSFLGSRASPYEQYF. CDR3 bases: TGTGCCAGCAGCTTTTTGGGCTCGCGGGCAAGCCCCTACGAGCAGTACTTC.